A selection of T cell receptor beta chains follows, all from one sample in a study of CD8 T cells in Susac syndrome. TCRdb recomputed calls from the immunoSEQ multiplex PCR reads with MiXCR, one row per CDR3 protein. Of roughly 130,000 distinct CDR3 sequences in the sample, approximately 95% were seen once. The source material was CD4+ T cells from PBMCs. The origin of the receptors is a human donor with multiple sclerosis. Both conserved end residues are part of each CDR3. A D gene is named only where the DNA matches it firmly. Some rows have no size entry. The others give once, few or many, or a class for an expanded clone.

>.|TRBV4-1|TRBJ2-2|TRBD2
TGCGCCAGCAGCCAAGATCTATTGGGGAGGGAACCGGGGGAGCTGTTTTTT
CASSQDLLGREPGELFF
>.|TRBV7-8|TRBJ2-3|.
TGTGCCAGCAGCCTACAGGTGGCATTCAGCACAGATACGCAGTATTTT
CASSLQVAFSTDTQYF
>.|TRBV3-1|TRBJ2-1|TRBD2
TGTGCCAGCAGCCAACCCGGTTCTAGCGGGAGGACGAATGAGCAGTTCTTC
CASSQPGSSGRTNEQFF
>.|TRBV5-1|TRBJ1-1|.
TGCGCCAGCAGTCGAGACGTTCGGGGTGAAGCTTTCTTT
CASSRDVRGEAFF
>.|TRBV12-3/TRBV12-4|TRBJ2-3|.
TGTGCCAGCGGTGCGGGCTCAGATACGCAGTATTTT
CASGAGSDTQYF
>.|TRBV20-1|TRBJ2-7|.
TGCAGTGCTAGGGCAGCAAGCTCCTACGAGCAGTACTTC
CSARAASSYEQYF
>.|TRBV12-3/TRBV12-4|TRBJ2-2|.
TGTGCCAGCAGTCGACTTGGGGGGAGAACCGGGGAGCTGTTTTTT
CASSRLGGRTGELFF
>.|TRBV25-1|TRBJ2-7|.
TGTGCCAGCAGTGAGTGGGGTCTGGACGAGCAGTACTTC
CASSEWGLDEQYF
>.|TRBV20-1|TRBJ2-7|TRBD2
TGCAGCCTGGCCACGGGACTAGAATTCGAGCAGTACTTC
CSLATGLEFEQYF
>.|TRBV7-2|TRBJ1-2|TRBD1
TGTGCCAGCAGCCCGGGACAGGGGGACTATGGCTACACCTTC
CASSPGQGDYGYTF
>.|TRBV2|TRBJ2-5|.
TGTGCCAGCAGTAGACGGGGAGGAGAGACCCAGTACTTC
CASSRRGGETQYF
>once|TRBV5-1|TRBJ2-3|.
TGCGCCAGCAGCTTGAAGCAGGATACGCAGTATTTT
CASSLKQDTQYF
>.|TRBV30|TRBJ2-7|.
TGTGCCTGGAGTTCAGGGACCTACGAGCAGTACTTC
CAWSSGTYEQYF
>.|TRBV7-3|TRBJ2-3|.
TGTGCCAGCAGCCCAGGGGGGGACGGAGGAACGCAGTATTTT
CASSPGGDGGTQYF
>.|TRBV9|TRBJ2-5|.
TGTGCCAGCAGCGTAGAGGGGCGAGAGACCCAGTACTTC
CASSVEGRETQYF
>.|TRBV30|TRBJ2-5|TRBD2
TGTGCCTGGAGTGGTTCAGGTCTAGCGGGGGGGCAAGAGACCCAGTACTTC
CAWSGSGLAGGQETQYF
>.|TRBV3-1|TRBJ1-2|.
TGTGCCAGCAGCCCGACAGTCCTGGGGGCTAACTATGGCTACACCTTC
CASSPTVLGANYGYTF
>.|TRBV4-1|TRBJ1-2|TRBD1
TGCGCCAGCAGCGTCACGGGACAGACCTATGGCTACACCTTC
CASSVTGQTYGYTF
>.|TRBV5-1|TRBJ2-2|.
TGCGCCAGCAGCTTGGGGCAGGACACCGGGGAGCTGTTTTTT
CASSLGQDTGELFF
>.|TRBV7-2|TRBJ2-3|.
TGTGCCAGCAGCACCATCCTTCATACGCAGTATTTT
CASSTILHTQYF
>once|TRBV24-1|TRBJ2-1|.
TGTGCCACCAGTGACAGACACAGCTCCTACAATGAGCAGTTCTTC
CATSDRHSSYNEQFF
>.|TRBV27|TRBJ1-1|.
TGTGCCAGCAGTTTATCCCCCGGGGTGAGCACTGAAGCTTTCTTT
CASSLSPGVSTEAFF
>.|TRBV20-1|TRBJ1-1|.
TGCAGTGCTTCACCTCAGGGTGTGAACACTGAAGCTTTCTTT
CSASPQGVNTEAFF
>.|TRBV29-1|TRBJ2-3|TRBD2
TGCAGCGTTGTTCCGGGAGGGGTCAAAGATACGCAGTATTTT
CSVVPGGVKDTQYF
>.|TRBV5-1|TRBJ1-1|.
TGCGCCAGCAGGCCGTCAATTACGACCACTGAAGCTTTCTTT
CASRPSITTTEAFF
>.|TRBV20-1|TRBJ2-2|.
TGCAGTGCCACAACAGGGAACACCGGGGAGCTGTTTTTT
CSATTGNTGELFF
>.|TRBV6-4|TRBJ2-1|.
TGTGCCAGCAGTGACTCATATGAGCAGTTCTTC
CASSDSYEQFF
>.|TRBV20-1|TRBJ2-3|.
TGCAGTGCTCGACTAGGGGGGAACACAGATACGCAGTATTTT
CSARLGGNTDTQYF
>.|TRBV4-1|TRBJ2-3|.
TGCGCCAGCAGCCAAGAGTTCGAGCTGACAGATACGCAGTATTTT
CASSQEFELTDTQYF
>.|TRBV7-9|TRBJ1-5|.
TGTGCCAGCAGCACCACAGAGGCCGGTCAGCCCCAGCATTTT
CASSTTEAGQPQHF
>.|TRBV29-1|TRBJ2-6|.
TGCAGCGTTCAATTGGTTCCCGGTGGGGCCAACGTCCTGACTTTC
CSVQLVPGGANVLTF